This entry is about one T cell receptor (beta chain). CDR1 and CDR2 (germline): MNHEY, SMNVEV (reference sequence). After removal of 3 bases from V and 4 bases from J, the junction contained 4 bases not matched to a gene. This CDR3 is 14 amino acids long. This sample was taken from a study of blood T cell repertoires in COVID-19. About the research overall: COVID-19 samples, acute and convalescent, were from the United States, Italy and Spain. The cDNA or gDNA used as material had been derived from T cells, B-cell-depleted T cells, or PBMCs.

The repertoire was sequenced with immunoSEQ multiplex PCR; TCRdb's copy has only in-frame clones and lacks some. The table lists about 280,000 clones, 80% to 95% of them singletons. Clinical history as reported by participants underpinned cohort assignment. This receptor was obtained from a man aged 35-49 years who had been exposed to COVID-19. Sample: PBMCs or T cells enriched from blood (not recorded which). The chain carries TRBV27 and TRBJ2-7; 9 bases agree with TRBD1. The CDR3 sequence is CASSFGTGIYEQYF. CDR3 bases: TGTGCCAGCAGTTTCGGGACAGGGATTTACGAGCAGTACTTC.